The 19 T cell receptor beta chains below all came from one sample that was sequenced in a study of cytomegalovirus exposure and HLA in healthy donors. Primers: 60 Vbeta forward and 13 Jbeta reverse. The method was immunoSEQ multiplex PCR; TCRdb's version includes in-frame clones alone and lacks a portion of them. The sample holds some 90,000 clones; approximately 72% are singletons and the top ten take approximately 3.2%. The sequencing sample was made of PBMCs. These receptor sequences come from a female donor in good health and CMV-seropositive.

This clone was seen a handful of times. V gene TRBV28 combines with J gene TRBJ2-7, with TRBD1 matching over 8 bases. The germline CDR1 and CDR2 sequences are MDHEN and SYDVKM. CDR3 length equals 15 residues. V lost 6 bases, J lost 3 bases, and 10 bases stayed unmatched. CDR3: CASRRAGGAFYEQYF. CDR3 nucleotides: TGTGCCAGCAGGAGGGCAGGGGGCGCTTTCTACGAGCAGTACTTC.

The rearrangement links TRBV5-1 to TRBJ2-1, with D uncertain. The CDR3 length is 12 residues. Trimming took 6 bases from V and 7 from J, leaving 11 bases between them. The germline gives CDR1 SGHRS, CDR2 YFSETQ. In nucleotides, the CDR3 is TGCGCCAGCACCGAGACTGGGAATGAGCAGTTCTTC. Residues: CASTETGNEQFF. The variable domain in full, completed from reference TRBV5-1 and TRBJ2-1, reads KAGVTQTPRYLIKTRGQQVTLSCSPISGHRSVSWYQQTPGQGLQFLFEYFSETQRNKGNFPGRFSGRQFSNSRSEMNVSTLELGDSALYLCASTETGNEQFFGPGTRLTVL.

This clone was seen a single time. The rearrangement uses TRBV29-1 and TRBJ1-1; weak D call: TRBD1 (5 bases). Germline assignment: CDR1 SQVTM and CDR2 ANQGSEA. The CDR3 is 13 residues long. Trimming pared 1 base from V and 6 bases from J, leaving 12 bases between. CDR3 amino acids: CSVEGVGGAEAFF. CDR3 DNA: TGCAGCGTTGAAGGAGTGGGGGGGGCTGAAGCTTTCTTT.

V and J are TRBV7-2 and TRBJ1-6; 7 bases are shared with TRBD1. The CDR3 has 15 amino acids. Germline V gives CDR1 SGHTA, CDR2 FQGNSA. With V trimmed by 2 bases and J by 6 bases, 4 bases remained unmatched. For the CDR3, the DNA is TGTGCCAGCAGCTTAATGGGACAGAGTAATTCACCCCTCCACTTT. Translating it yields CASSLMGQSNSPLHF. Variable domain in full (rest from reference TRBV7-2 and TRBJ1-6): GAGVSQSPSNKVTEKGKDVELRCDPISGHTALYWYRQSLGQGLEFLIYFQGNSAPDKSGLPSDRFSAERTGGSVSTLTIQRTQQEDSAVYLCASSLMGQSNSPLHFGNGTRLTVT.

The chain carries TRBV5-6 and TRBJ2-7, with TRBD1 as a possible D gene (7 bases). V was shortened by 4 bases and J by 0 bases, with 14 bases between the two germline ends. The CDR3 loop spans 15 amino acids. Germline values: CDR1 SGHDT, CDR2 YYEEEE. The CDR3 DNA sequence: TGTGCCAGCAGCCGCAGGGGGGCGAGCTCCTACGAGCAGTACTTC. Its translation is CASSRRGASSYEQYF.

The CDR3 region has the DNA TGTGCCAGTAAGAACACAGGGGGCACTGAAGCTTTCTTT. Residues: CASKNTGGTEAFF. This sequence joins TRBV19 and TRBJ1-1; 8 nucleotides agree with TRBD1. This CDR3 has 13 amino acids. The junction had 5 bases not matched to a gene; V was cut back by 7 bases and J by 4 bases. Germline V gene lookup returns CDR1 LNHDA and CDR2 SQIVND (reference sequence).

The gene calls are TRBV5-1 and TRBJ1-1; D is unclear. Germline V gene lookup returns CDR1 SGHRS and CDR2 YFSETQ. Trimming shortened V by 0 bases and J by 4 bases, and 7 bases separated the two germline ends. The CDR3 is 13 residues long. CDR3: CASSLEHPTEAFF. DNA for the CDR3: TGCGCCAGCAGCTTGGAGCATCCCACTGAAGCTTTCTTT.

CDR3: CASSQALAGGTDTQYF. In DNA, the CDR3 is TGTGCCAGCAGCCAAGCATTGGCGGGAGGAACAGATACGCAGTATTTT. The gene calls are TRBV4-2 and TRBJ2-3, with TRBD2 matching over 8 bases. The CDR3 totals 16 residues. Trimming took 1 base from V and 3 from J; bases not matched to a gene: 6. Germline CDR1 is LGHNA and CDR2 is YNFKEQ.

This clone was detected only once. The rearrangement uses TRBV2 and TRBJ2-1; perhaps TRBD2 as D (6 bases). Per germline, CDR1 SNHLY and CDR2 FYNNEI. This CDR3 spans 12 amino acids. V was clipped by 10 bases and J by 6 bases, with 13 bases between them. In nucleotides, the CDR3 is TGTGCCACACCCCTGGGGGGCAATGAGCAGTTCTTC. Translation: CATPLGGNEQFF. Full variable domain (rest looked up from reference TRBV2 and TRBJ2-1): EPEVTQTPSHQVTQMGQEVILRCVPISNHLYFYWYRQILGQKVEFLVSFYNNEISEKSEIFDDQFSVERPDGSNFTLKIRSTKLEDSAMYFCATPLGGNEQFFGPGTRLTVL.

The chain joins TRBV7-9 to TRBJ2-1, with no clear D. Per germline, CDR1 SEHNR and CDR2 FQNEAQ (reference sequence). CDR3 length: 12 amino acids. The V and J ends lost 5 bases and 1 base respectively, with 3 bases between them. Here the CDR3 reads CASSRSYNEQFF. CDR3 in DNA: TGTGCCAGCAGCCGTTCCTACAATGAGCAGTTCTTC.

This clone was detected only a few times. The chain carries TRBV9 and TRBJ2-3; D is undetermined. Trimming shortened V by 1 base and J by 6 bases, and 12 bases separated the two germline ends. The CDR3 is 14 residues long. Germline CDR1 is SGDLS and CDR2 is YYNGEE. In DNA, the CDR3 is TGTGCCAGCAGCGTAATGGCCGAACCTGATACGCAGTATTTT. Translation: CASSVMAEPDTQYF.

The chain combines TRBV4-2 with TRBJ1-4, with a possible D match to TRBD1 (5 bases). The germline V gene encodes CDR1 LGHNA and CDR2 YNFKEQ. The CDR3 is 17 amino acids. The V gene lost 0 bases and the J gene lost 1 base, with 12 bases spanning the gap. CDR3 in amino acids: CASSQDDSLGTNEKLFF. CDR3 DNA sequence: TGTGCCAGCAGCCAAGATGACAGCCTGGGAACTAATGAAAAACTGTTTTTT.

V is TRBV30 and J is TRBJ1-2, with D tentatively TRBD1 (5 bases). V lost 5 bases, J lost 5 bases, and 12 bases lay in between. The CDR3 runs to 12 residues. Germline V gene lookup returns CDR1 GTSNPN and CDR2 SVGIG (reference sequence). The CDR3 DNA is TGTGCCTGGGGGGGGGATTATTATGGCTACACCTTC. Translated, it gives CAWGGDYYGYTF.

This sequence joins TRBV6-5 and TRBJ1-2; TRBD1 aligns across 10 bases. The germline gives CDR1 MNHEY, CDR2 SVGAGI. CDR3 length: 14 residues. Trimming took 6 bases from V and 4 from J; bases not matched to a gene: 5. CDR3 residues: CASRRDRGPYGYTF. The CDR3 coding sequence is TGTGCCAGCAGGAGGGACAGGGGTCCCTATGGCTACACCTTC.

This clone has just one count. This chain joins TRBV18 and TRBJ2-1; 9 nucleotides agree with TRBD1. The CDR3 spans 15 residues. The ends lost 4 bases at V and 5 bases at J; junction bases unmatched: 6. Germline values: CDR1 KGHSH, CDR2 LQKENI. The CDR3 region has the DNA TGTGCCAGCTCACAACAACAGGGGGCGGACAATGAGCAGTTCTTC. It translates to CASSQQQGADNEQFF. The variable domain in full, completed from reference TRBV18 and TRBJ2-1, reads NAGVMQNPRHLVRRRGQEARLRCSPMKGHSHVYWYRQLPEEGLKFMVYLQKENIIDESGMPKERFSAEFPKEGPSILRIQQVVRGDSAAYFCASSQQQGADNEQFFGPGTRLTVL.

The CDR3 nucleotides are TGTGCCAGCAGCTTCGGTAGAGACAGGGCTAACTATGGCTACACCTTC. Its protein product is CASSFGRDRANYGYTF. This sequence joins TRBV7-2 and TRBJ1-2; 7 positions match TRBD1. Germline CDR1 and CDR2: SGHTA and FQGNSA. With V trimmed by 3 bases and J by 0 bases, 7 bases remained unmatched. The CDR3 is made up of 16 amino acids.

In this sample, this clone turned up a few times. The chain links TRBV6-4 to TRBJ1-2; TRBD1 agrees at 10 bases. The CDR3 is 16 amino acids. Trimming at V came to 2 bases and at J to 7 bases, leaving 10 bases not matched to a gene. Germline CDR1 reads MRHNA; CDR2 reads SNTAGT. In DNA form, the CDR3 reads TGTGCCAGCAGTGACGCCCCGGGACAGGGGCTGGGTGGCTACACCTTC. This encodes CASSDAPGQGLGGYTF.

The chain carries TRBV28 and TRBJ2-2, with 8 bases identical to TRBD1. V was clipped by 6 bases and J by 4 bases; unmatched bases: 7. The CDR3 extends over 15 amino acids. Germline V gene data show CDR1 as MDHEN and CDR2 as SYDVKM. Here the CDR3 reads CASSLRTGPTGELFF. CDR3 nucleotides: TGTGCCAGCAGCCTCAGGACAGGGCCCACCGGGGAGCTGTTTTTT.

The CDR3 reads CASSLNRENSPLHF. The CDR3 DNA reads as TGTGCCAGCAGCTTGAACAGGGAAAATTCACCCCTCCACTTT. The V gene is TRBV5-4, the J gene TRBJ1-6; maybe TRBD1 (6 bases). V dropped 1 base and J dropped 7 bases, with 9 bases sitting between them. The CDR3 has 14 amino acids. Germline CDR1 is SGHNT and CDR2 is YYREEE (reference sequence).